Following are 18 T cell receptor beta chains from one sample sequenced in a study of cytomegalovirus exposure and HLA in healthy donors. The assay was immunoSEQ multiplex PCR, and TCRdb's table has in-frame clones only and misses some. Counted here are 110,000 or so clones, 95% occurring once; the ten biggest clones make up around 0.65%. Sequencing was performed on PBMCs. These receptor sequences come from a woman in her late teens or twenties in good health and CMV-seronegative.

In DNA, the CDR3 is TGTGCCATCAGCTCCGGGACAGAGTTGGGCCCATATGGCTACACCTTC. Amino acids: CAISSGTELGPYGYTF. This rearrangement joins TRBV10-3 to TRBJ1-2, with TRBD1 matching over 7 bases. The germline CDR1 and CDR2 sequences are ENHRY and SYGVKD. This CDR3 has 16 amino acids. V lost 6 bases and J lost 5; bases outside the gene matches: 15.

The rearrangement joins TRBV7-8 to TRBJ1-1; D is possibly TRBD1 (6 bases). The germline CDR1 and CDR2 sequences are SGHVS and FQNEAQ. CDR3 length: 13 amino acids. V shed 5 bases and J shed 4 bases, with 11 bases lying between them. The chain's CDR3 is CASSPRGGTEAFF. CDR3 nucleotide sequence: TGTGCCAGCAGCCCCCGAGGGGGCACTGAAGCTTTCTTT.

The chain carries TRBV6-5 and TRBJ2-3; tentative D call: TRBD1 (5 bases). Germline CDR1 reads MNHEY; CDR2 reads SVGAGI. Trimming left V 2 bases short and J 8 bases short, with 20 bases between. The CDR3 consists of 16 residues. The CDR3 loop is CASSYAPKLGRLTQYF. As DNA, the CDR3 is TGTGCCAGCAGTTACGCCCCGAAATTGGGGCGTCTTACGCAGTATTTT.

This clone appeared once. The chain recombines TRBV4-1 with TRBJ2-7; 9 bases align to TRBD1. V lost 6 bases, J lost 3 bases, and 6 bases stayed unmatched. CDR3 length: 14 amino acids. CDR1 MGHRA and CDR2 YSYEKL come from the germline V gene. CDR3 region: CASSVGTGFYEQYF. As DNA, the CDR3 is TGCGCCAGCAGTGTCGGGACAGGGTTCTACGAGCAGTACTTC.

J is TRBJ2-7 and V is TRBV28; the match to TRBD1 covers 7 bases. The CDR3 is made up of 15 amino acids. Germline values: CDR1 MDHEN, CDR2 SYDVKM. The V segment lost 4 bases and the J segment 3 bases; nucleotides outside the gene matches: 9. CDR3 region: CASSSPDRIDYEQYF. In nucleotides, the CDR3 is TGTGCCAGCAGTTCCCCGGACAGGATAGACTACGAGCAGTACTTC.

The chain recombines TRBV5-1 with TRBJ2-7; TRBD1 aligns across 7 bases. This CDR3 is 16 amino acids long. The junction had 16 bases not matched to a gene; V was cut back by 4 bases and J by 6 bases. Per the germline V gene, CDR1 is SGHRS and CDR2 is YFSETQ. In nucleotides, the CDR3 is TGCGCCAGCAGCCCGAGGGTTACCGGGACAGCCGGCGAGCAGTACTTC. Translation gives CASSPRVTGTAGEQYF. Combining the CDR3 with reference TRBV5-1 and TRBJ2-7 gives the whole variable domain KAGVTQTPRYLIKTRGQQVTLSCSPISGHRSVSWYQQTPGQGLQFLFEYFSETQRNKGNFPGRFSGRQFSNSRSEMNVSTLELGDSALYLCASSPRVTGTAGEQYFGPGTRLTVT.

The rearrangement uses TRBV5-1 and TRBJ2-3, with 9 bases aligning to TRBD1. V gave up 4 bases and J gave up 0 bases; unmatched junction bases: 12. There are 18 residues in the CDR3. Germline V gene data show CDR1 as SGHRS and CDR2 as YFSETQ. The CDR3 DNA reads as TGCGCCAGCAGCCTACGGACAGGGGCCGTACCAAGCACAGATACGCAGTATTTT. Its protein product is CASSLRTGAVPSTDTQYF.

This clone was found once. This chain connects TRBV7-6 to TRBJ1-3; D is unclear. The CDR3 is 15 residues long. V was pared by 1 base and J by 3 bases, with 10 bases between. The germline CDR1 and CDR2 sequences are SGHVS and FNYEAQ. CDR3 sequence reads: CASSLVSDFGNTIYF. DNA for the CDR3: TGTGCCAGCAGCTTAGTATCAGATTTTGGAAACACCATATATTTT. The whole variable domain, remainder taken from reference TRBV7-6 and TRBJ1-3, is GAGVSQSPRYKVTKRGQDVALRCDPISGHVSLYWYRQALGQGPEFLTYFNYEAQQDKSGLPNDRFSAERPEGSISTLTIQRTEQRDSAMYRCASSLVSDFGNTIYFGEGSWLTVV.

The rearrangement links TRBV28 to TRBJ2-7, with D unresolved. V was pared by 5 bases and J by 3 bases, with 8 bases between. This CDR3 is 12 amino acids long. Germline CDR1 is MDHEN and CDR2 is SYDVKM. The CDR3 region is CASSPQFYEQYF. The CDR3 bases are TGTGCCAGCAGTCCCCAATTCTACGAGCAGTACTTC.

The chain joins TRBV7-9 to TRBJ1-1; D is possibly TRBD1 (5 bases). V was cut by 5 bases and J by 0 bases, with 10 bases left in between. CDR3 length: 14 amino acids. The germline gives CDR1 SEHNR, CDR2 FQNEAQ (reference sequence). CDR3 nucleotides: TGTGCCAGCAGCATACAGGCTTTGAACACTGAAGCTTTCTTT. Its translation: CASSIQALNTEAFF.

This chain joins TRBV7-3 and TRBJ1-1, with D possibly TRBD1 on 5 matching bases. In germline, CDR1 is SGHTA, CDR2 FQGTGA. This CDR3 has 13 amino acids. The germline V and J ends were trimmed by 5 bases and 5 bases, with 12 bases remaining between them. CDR3: CASSRDWATEAFF. The DNA of the CDR3 is TGTGCCAGCAGCCGGGACTGGGCAACTGAAGCTTTCTTT.

The chain is built from TRBV21-1 and TRBJ2-7; TRBD1, the table's D call, lacks a check against the DNA. TRBV21-1 is flagged as a pseudogene. This CDR3 spans 14 amino acids. In DNA form, the CDR3 reads TGTGCCAGCAGCAAGGACAGAGTTCCCTACGAGCAGTACTTC. Its protein product is CASSKDRVPYEQYF.

The chain links TRBV5-5 to TRBJ2-7, with a weak D call TRBD1 (5 bases). The V and J ends lost 0 bases and 4 bases respectively, with 14 bases between them. This CDR3 has 15 residues. Germline CDR1 SGHKS, CDR2 YYEKEE (reference sequence). CDR3 sequence reads: CASSLGQGWAYEQYF. In DNA form, the CDR3 reads TGTGCCAGCAGCTTGGGGCAGGGTTGGGCGTACGAGCAGTACTTC.

This clone was observed once. The rearrangement uses TRBV4-2 and TRBJ2-1, with 8 bases identical to TRBD2. The CDR3 has 14 residues. The germline gives CDR1 LGHNA, CDR2 YNFKEQ. The V gene end was trimmed by 1 base and the J gene end by 5 bases; junction bases not matched to a gene: 1. The CDR3 here is CASSQARGDNEQFF. CDR3 coding DNA: TGTGCCAGCAGCCAAGCGCGGGGGGACAATGAGCAGTTCTTC.

This sequence joins TRBV19 and TRBJ1-2; no definite D call. The ends were cut back, 4 bases at V and 8 bases at J, with 8 bases in the middle. The CDR3 extends over 11 amino acids. Per the germline V gene, CDR1 is LNHDA and CDR2 is SQIVND (reference sequence). The DNA for the CDR3 is TGTGCCAGTAGTAGCACGGTAGGCTACACCTTC. Residues: CASSSTVGYTF.

The chain joins TRBV19 to TRBJ2-7, with 9 bases lining up with TRBD1. Germline loops: CDR1 LNHDA, CDR2 SQIVND (reference sequence). The CDR3 sequence is 16 residues long. Trimming at V came to 5 bases and at J to 4 bases, leaving 12 bases not matched to a gene. CDR3 sequence (DNA): TGTGCCAGTAGTGCTCCGGGACAGGGATTGGGGTACGAGCAGTACTTC. The encoded protein is CASSAPGQGLGYEQYF.

The genes are TRBV5-4 and TRBJ2-5; D is perhaps TRBD2 (7 bases). Germline CDR1 and CDR2: SGHNT and YYREEE (reference sequence). Trimming took 4 bases from V and 0 from J, leaving 10 bases between them. The CDR3 totals 14 residues. The CDR3 nucleotides are TGTGCCAGCAGCAGGGGGGGCAACCAAGAGACCCAGTACTTC. Translated: CASSRGGNQETQYF.

The chain links TRBV5-1 to TRBJ2-5; 8 bases map to TRBD2. The CDR3 has 14 amino acids. Germline values: CDR1 SGHRS, CDR2 YFSETQ. The J segment lost 5 bases and the V segment lost 4 bases, leaving 7 bases of the junction unmatched. Here the CDR3 reads CASSTLAGHETQYF. The CDR3 bases are TGCGCCAGCAGCACCCTAGCGGGCCACGAGACCCAGTACTTC.